This entry lists 20 T cell receptor beta chains sequenced from one sample in a study of blood T cells in healthy people across ages. Combining a sample-barcoded 5' primer with a J-beta primer mix, a second PCR ran for 7 to 11 cycles. One entry per CDR3 protein results from TCRdb running MiXCR on the 5' RACE reads. Of fewer than 1.5 million distinct CDR3 sequences listed, 42% were seen once; the top ten hold under 8%. Sequenced material: blood. Every receptor here comes from a woman between 18 and 29 years old in good health.

This clonotype was picked up a small number of times. This chain uses TRBV7-8 with TRBJ1-2; possible D gene TRBD1, 5 bases. Germline V gives CDR1 SGHVS, CDR2 FQNEAQ. V was pared by 10 bases and J by 6 bases, with 15 bases between. This CDR3 is built from 12 residues. The CDR3 DNA reads TGTGCCACCGCCACCGGGGACGATGGCTACACCTTC. This gives the protein CATATGDDGYTF. The whole variable domain, filled in from reference TRBV7-8 and TRBJ1-2, reads GAGVSQSPRYKVAKRGQDVALRCDPISGHVSLFWYQQALGQGPEFLTYFQNEAQLDKSGLPSDRFFAERPEGSVSTLKIQRTQQEDSAVYLCATATGDDGYTFGSGTRLTVV.

This clonotype was counted many times. This sequence joins TRBV5-1 and TRBJ1-1, with no clear D. The V end lost 2 bases, the J end lost 2 bases, and 7 bases lay between the germline ends. Per the germline V gene, CDR1 is SGHRS and CDR2 is YFSETQ. The CDR3 is 13 amino acids. Here the CDR3 reads CASSFPGNTEAFF. CDR3 DNA sequence: TGCGCCAGCAGCTTTCCGGGAAACACTGAAGCTTTCTTT.

A single count supports this clonotype. V and J are TRBV7-9 and TRBJ1-5, with TRBD1 as a possible D gene (6 bases). The CDR3 has 13 residues. Trimming took 7 bases from V and 7 from J, leaving 14 bases between them. Germline-derived CDR1 and CDR2 are SEHNR and FQNEAQ (reference sequence). The DNA for the CDR3 is TGTGCCAGCACAGCGGGGGCGTCCCAGCCCCAGCATTTT. Protein product: CASTAGASQPQHF.

This sequence joins TRBV27 and TRBJ2-1, with TRBD2 identical over 9 bases. With V trimmed by 3 bases and J by 6 bases, 9 bases remained unmatched. Germline assignment: CDR1 MNHEY and CDR2 SMNVEV (reference sequence). The CDR3 loop spans 16 amino acids. CDR3 in DNA: TGTGCCAGCAGTTTTGACGCACTAGCGGGCTCCAATGAGCAGTTCTTC. It translates to CASSFDALAGSNEQFF.

This clonotype was picked up a small number of times. The V and J genes are TRBV5-1 and TRBJ2-7; D may correspond to TRBD1 or TRBD2 (5 bases each). The CDR3 sequence is 14 residues long. The germline V and J ends were trimmed by 2 bases and 2 bases, with 11 bases remaining between them. CDR1 SGHRS and CDR2 YFSETQ come from the germline V gene. The CDR3 nucleotides are TGCGCCAGCAGCTTCCCGGGACCAACCTACGAGCAGTACTTC. This gives the protein CASSFPGPTYEQYF.

V gene TRBV5-1 combines with J gene TRBJ2-6; TRBD1 might be the D (6 bases). Trimming took 0 bases from V and 0 from J, leaving 10 bases between them. The CDR3 is 17 amino acids. Germline V CDR1 and CDR2: SGHRS, YFSETQ. The chain's CDR3 is CASSLAGQNSGANVLTF. Here the CDR3 DNA reads TGCGCCAGCAGCTTGGCAGGACAGAACTCTGGGGCCAACGTCCTGACTTTC.

This chain links TRBV7-2 with TRBJ1-4; D is unclear. In germline, CDR1 is SGHTA, CDR2 FQGNSA. V was trimmed by 5 bases and J by 2 bases, leaving 21 bases between them. The CDR3 runs to 18 residues. For the CDR3, the DNA is TGTGCCAGCAGCCCAAAGCTGGGCAGGTGGCCTACTAATGAAAAACTGTTTTTT. Its protein product is CASSPKLGRWPTNEKLFF. The full variable domain, rest sourced from reference TRBV7-2 and TRBJ1-4, is GAGVSQSPSNKVTEKGKDVELRCDPISGHTALYWYRQSLGQGLEFLIYFQGNSAPDKSGLPSDRFSAERTGGSVSTLTIQRTQQEDSAVYLCASSPKLGRWPTNEKLFFGSGTQLSVL.

The rearrangement links TRBV7-6 to TRBJ1-1; 7 bases align to TRBD1. The trim removed 10 bases at V and 6 bases at J, leaving 11 bases unmatched. The CDR3 totals 13 residues. Germline CDR1 reads SGHVS; CDR2 reads FNYEAQ. CDR3 sequence (DNA): TGTGCCACCGCGGGGCCAGGGGGTTCTGAAGCTTTCTTT. Its protein is CATAGPGGSEAFF. Full variable domain (missing parts from reference TRBV7-6 and TRBJ1-1): GAGVSQSPRYKVTKRGQDVALRCDPISGHVSLYWYRQALGQGPEFLTYFNYEAQQDKSGLPNDRFSAERPEGSISTLTIQRTEQRDSAMYRCATAGPGGSEAFFGQGTRLTVV.

This chain uses TRBV18 with TRBJ2-5; the D gene is possibly TRBD1 (6 bases). Trimming removed 0 bases at V and 5 bases at J, with 16 bases between. The CDR3 extends over 16 amino acids. Germline CDR1 is KGHSH and CDR2 is LQKENI. The CDR3 DNA follows: TGTGCCAGCTCACCACCCGACAGGAAGGGGATGGAGACCCAGTACTTC. Translation gives CASSPPDRKGMETQYF.

V gene TRBV29-1 combines with J gene TRBJ1-2; 7 bases fit TRBD1. Germline CDR1 and CDR2: SQVTM and ANQGSEA. This CDR3 contains 13 residues. The J segment lost 2 bases and the V segment lost 3 bases, leaving 3 bases of the junction unmatched. The CDR3 is CSVEQGGNYGYTF. The CDR3 DNA sequence: TGCAGCGTTGAGCAGGGGGGAAACTATGGCTACACCTTC.

This clonotype came up a few times. The chain is built from TRBV5-1 and TRBJ2-5; D possibly corresponds to TRBD2 (6 bases). V was pared by 3 bases and J by 11 bases, with 17 bases between. CDR1 is SGHRS, CDR2 YFSETQ, per germline. This CDR3 has 13 residues. The CDR3 sequence is CASSWTRENEQYF. In nucleotides, the CDR3 is TGCGCCAGCAGCTGGACCCGGGAGAATGAGCAGTACTTC.

This clonotype was seen at least ten times. This sequence joins TRBV28 and TRBJ2-7; TRBD2 matches at 8 bases. Germline CDR1 is MDHEN and CDR2 is SYDVKM. V dropped 4 bases and J dropped 3; count of bases not matched to a gene: 14. This CDR3 spans 17 amino acids. The CDR3 DNA follows: TGTGCCAGCAGTTCCTGGGTACGGGAGGGACCGAACTACGAGCAGTACTTC. Translation gives CASSSWVREGPNYEQYF.

The chain recombines TRBV7-8 with TRBJ1-6; D is ambiguous. V shed 1 base and J shed 0 bases, with 10 bases lying between them. The CDR3 extends over 17 amino acids. The germline V gene encodes CDR1 SGHVS and CDR2 FQNEAQ. CDR3 sequence (DNA): TGTGCCAGCAGCTTAGTTGGGATGAGCTCCTATAATTCACCCCTCCACTTT. This sequence encodes CASSLVGMSSYNSPLHF.

This clonotype was recorded at least ten times. The chain has TRBV12-3 or TRBV12-4 and TRBJ2-1, with a tentative D call TRBD2 (6 bases). The germline V and J ends were trimmed by 3 bases and 6 bases, with 21 bases remaining between them. The CDR3 covers 17 residues. The CDR3 region has the DNA TGTGCCAGCAGTTTCATCTTTTCGGCATCGGGAGCCAATGAGCAGTTCTTC. It translates to CASSFIFSASGANEQFF.

A remark on this clonotype: Given the absence of the conserved phenylalanine or tryptophan at the CDR3 end, a read error is likely. The V and J genes are TRBV12-3 or TRBV12-4 and TRBJ2-7; maybe TRBD1 (6 bases). The CDR3 contains 14 residues. Trimming removed 7 bases at V and 3 bases at J, with 16 bases between. Here the CDR3 DNA reads TGTGCCAGCACCCAAGGGGGAACACACTACGAGCAGTACCTC. It codes for CASTQGGTHYEQYL.

The V call is TRBV20-1, the J call TRBJ2-7; TRBD2 is a possible D gene (6 bases). V was trimmed by 1 base and J by 7 bases, leaving 8 bases between them. Germline assignment: CDR1 DFQATT and CDR2 SNEGSKA (reference sequence). CDR3 length: 11 amino acids. CDR3 DNA sequence: TGCAGTGCTAGAGCGGGAGAGGAGCAGTACTTC. Translated, it gives CSARAGEEQYF.

In this sample, this clonotype turned up once. This sequence joins TRBV5-1 and TRBJ1-2, with D tentatively TRBD1 (6 bases). V was trimmed by 0 bases and J by 6 bases, leaving 18 bases between them. This CDR3 has 16 amino acids. The V gene's germline CDR1 is SGHRS and CDR2 YFSETQ. The CDR3 loop is CASSLAGSGDADGYTF. CDR3 nucleotides: TGCGCCAGCAGCTTGGCCGGTTCAGGGGATGCAGATGGCTACACCTTC.

This clonotype was picked up a small number of times. The rearrangement joins TRBV4-1 to TRBJ2-1; TRBD2 agrees at 13 bases. The V and J ends lost 0 bases and 6 bases, in that order; junction bases with no gene match: 8. There are 18 residues in the CDR3. The V gene's germline CDR1 is MGHRA and CDR2 YSYEKL. The CDR3, as DNA: TGCGCCAGCAGCCAAGATCCCTGGACTAGCGGGAGTGTCAATGAGCAGTTCTTC. Protein sequence: CASSQDPWTSGSVNEQFF.

This chain uses TRBV29-1 with TRBJ2-3; TRBD1 matches at 7 bases. This CDR3 comprises 13 residues. V gave up 2 bases and J gave up 4 bases; unmatched junction bases: 3. Germline CDR1 is SQVTM and CDR2 is ANQGSEA. CDR3 amino acids: CSVESQGADTQYF. The CDR3 coding sequence is TGCAGCGTTGAAAGTCAGGGGGCAGATACGCAGTATTTT.

This rearrangement joins TRBV5-1 to TRBJ2-4, with D tentatively TRBD2 (6 bases). Per germline, CDR1 SGHRS and CDR2 YFSETQ. V lost 7 bases to trimming and J lost 13 bases, with 24 bases between them. The CDR3 extends over 14 amino acids. The CDR3 loop reads CASHWGDRGKEQYF. The CDR3 DNA follows: TGCGCCAGCCACTGGGGGGACCGAGGAAAGGAGCAGTACTTC.